The entry below gives a single TCR beta chain sequence along with its context. Its cognate antigen is unknown. From germline, CDR1 is SGDLS and CDR2 YYNGEE. The CDR3 covers 18 residues. Trimming at V came to 0 bases and at J to 0 bases, leaving 6 bases not matched to a gene. This sample was included in a study of cytomegalovirus exposure and HLA in healthy donors. Regarding the study as a whole: It was 150 or so TCR beta chains that were listed as cytomegalovirus-associated.

This PCR relied on a set of 60 Vbeta primers and 13 Jbeta primers. TCRdb's copy holds only in-frame clones and misses some; the assay was immunoSEQ multiplex PCR. The sample shows around 120,000 clones, 60% to 85% of them seen only once. This rearrangement joins TRBV9 to TRBJ2-2; 9 bases match TRBD1. The sequence derives from a woman in her thirties or forties in good health and CMV-seronegative. The source material was PBMCs. CDR3 sequence (DNA): TGTGCCAGCAGCGTAGGACCCGGGACAGGGCCGAACACCGGGGAGCTGTTTTTT. The encoded protein is CASSVGPGTGPNTGELFF. Combining the CDR3 with reference TRBV9 and TRBJ2-2 gives the whole variable domain DSGVTQTPKHLITATGQRVTLRCSPRSGDLSVYWYQQSLDQGLQFLIQYYNGEERAKGNILERFSAQQFPDLHSELNLSSLELGDSALYFCASSVGPGTGPNTGELFFGEGSRLTVL.